These 32 T cell receptor beta chains were all obtained from the same sample, sequenced in a study of T cell responses to AZD1222 COVID-19 vaccine. Clones were sequenced by immunoSEQ multiplex PCR, and TCRdb holds only the in-frame ones, with some missing. Seen here are about 98,000 clones, around 82% observed once, and the top ten hold about 15%. Specimen: peripheral blood, collected on day 0 of AZD1222 vaccination. These TCRs come from an adult in good health.

The DNA of the CDR3 is TGTGCCAGCAGTCCAGAGACAGGGGATTCCTACGAGCAGTACTTC. Its translation: CASSPETGDSYEQYF. The rearrangement joins TRBV27 to TRBJ2-7; 8 bases map to TRBD1. This CDR3 is built from 15 residues. Germline V gene sequence: CDR1 MNHEY, CDR2 SMNVEV (reference sequence). The ends lost 5 bases at V and 1 base at J; junction bases unmatched: 7.

The chain recombines TRBV6-2 or TRBV6-3 with TRBJ1-1; the D is unclear. Trimming took 5 bases from V and 6 from J, leaving 10 bases between them. The V gene's germline CDR1 is MNHEY and CDR2 SVGEGT. CDR3 length equals 12 residues. The CDR3 sequence: CASSGFGAEAFF. The CDR3 DNA follows: TGTGCCAGCAGTGGGTTTGGGGCTGAAGCTTTCTTT.

This clone was recorded only once. This chain links TRBV11-2 with TRBJ2-2; 10 bases align to TRBD2. Germline V gives CDR1 SGHAT, CDR2 FQNNGV. The CDR3 is made up of 16 amino acids. After removal of 5 bases from V and 4 bases from J, the junction contained 7 bases not matched to a gene. The CDR3 loop reads CASSRAGGVGTGELFF. The CDR3 bases are TGTGCCAGCAGCCGAGCGGGGGGGGTCGGCACCGGGGAGCTGTTTTTT. The full variable domain, in which reference TRBV11-2 and TRBJ2-2 provide the parts outside the CDR3, is EAGVAQSPRYKIIEKRQSVAFWCNPISGHATLYWYQQILGQGPKLLIQFQNNGVVDDSQLPKDRFSAERLKGVDSTLKIQPAKLEDSAVYLCASSRAGGVGTGELFFGEGSRLTVL.

The rearrangement uses TRBV9 and TRBJ1-3; no clear D. Germline-derived CDR1 and CDR2 are SGDLS and YYNGEE. CDR3 length: 13 amino acids. V lost 2 bases and J 4 bases, leaving 7 bases between the germline ends. CDR3 DNA sequence: TGTGCCAGCAGCGTGTTACTGGGAAACACCATATATTTT. It translates to CASSVLLGNTIYF.

The chain is built from TRBV7-6 and TRBJ2-7; TRBD1 matches 8 bases. Unmatched junction bases numbered 3, after V lost 3 bases and J lost 5 bases. This CDR3 has 13 residues. The germline gives CDR1 SGHVS, CDR2 FNYEAQ. CDR3 residues: CASSLDRVDEQYF. The CDR3 DNA reads TGTGCCAGCAGCTTGGACAGGGTGGACGAGCAGTACTTC.

J is TRBJ1-6 and V is TRBV12-5, with D perhaps TRBD1 (6 bases). V gave up 7 bases and J gave up 6 bases, with 13 bases separating them. The germline V gene encodes CDR1 LGHNT and CDR2 FRNRAP. The CDR3 contains 14 residues. CDR3 DNA: TGTGCTAGTGCGCCTGCAGGGGCTAATTCACCCCTCCACTTT. Amino acids: CASAPAGANSPLHF.

This clone came up once. V and J are TRBV7-2 and TRBJ1-5, with unresolved D. This CDR3 contains 15 residues. Between the trimmed V and J ends, which lost 1 base and 4 bases, there was a span of 11 bases. Looked up from germline, CDR1 is SGHTA and CDR2 is FQGNSA. In DNA form, the CDR3 reads TGTGCCAGCAGCTTAGGTCAGGAGGAGAATCAGCCCCAGCATTTT. The encoded protein is CASSLGQEENQPQHF.

V and J are TRBV28 and TRBJ1-1, with TRBD1 identical over 7 bases. After removal of 5 bases from V and 5 bases from J, the junction contained 8 bases not matched to a gene. CDR1 MDHEN and CDR2 SYDVKM come from the germline V gene. CDR3 length: 14 residues. The CDR3 DNA is TGTGCCAGCAGTGGCCAGGGGGTTAGGACTGAAGCTTTCTTT. As protein: CASSGQGVRTEAFF.

The chain recombines TRBV9 with TRBJ2-1; no clear D gene. Trimming removed 0 bases from V and 1 base from J, with 5 bases in between. The CDR3 contains 14 residues. Per germline, CDR1 SGDLS and CDR2 YYNGEE. CDR3 DNA sequence: TGTGCCAGCAGCGTAGAAAGTTCCTACAATGAGCAGTTCTTC. As protein: CASSVESSYNEQFF.

The J gene is TRBJ2-7, the V gene TRBV28; D uncertain. The germline CDR1 and CDR2 sequences are MDHEN and SYDVKM. The CDR3 has 10 residues. Trimming pared 3 bases from V and 7 bases from J, leaving 4 bases between. CDR3 sequence reads: CASSFEEQYF. The CDR3 nucleotides are TGTGCCAGCAGTTTCGAAGAGCAGTACTTC.

The chain recombines TRBV4-3 with TRBJ1-5; D not resolved. Germline V lookup: CDR1 LGHNA, CDR2 YSLEER. V lost 0 bases, J lost 10 bases, and 16 bases lay in between. The length of the CDR3 is 15 residues. This chain's CDR3 is CASSQDPYEVGPQHF. In DNA form, the CDR3 reads TGCGCCAGCAGCCAAGACCCTTATGAGGTCGGTCCCCAGCATTTT.

This chain uses TRBV13 with TRBJ1-3, with D possibly being TRBD1 (5 bases). With 5 bases removed from V and 4 bases from J, the gap between germline ends came to 12 bases. There are 14 residues in the CDR3. The V gene's germline CDR1 is PRHDT and CDR2 FYEKMQ (reference sequence). CDR3 sequence: CASSLRGGGNTIYF. The CDR3 coding sequence is TGTGCCAGCAGCCTTAGGGGCGGGGGAAACACCATATATTTT.

The genes are TRBV5-1 and TRBJ1-6; D is undetermined. Trimming removed 0 bases from V and 8 bases from J, with 6 bases in between. The CDR3 has 13 amino acids. Per germline, CDR1 SGHRS and CDR2 YFSETQ. The CDR3 DNA follows: TGCGCCAGCAGCTTGGGAAGGGATTCACCCCTCCACTTT. Residues: CASSLGRDSPLHF.

This chain connects TRBV2 to TRBJ1-4; D is perhaps TRBD1 (6 bases). Trimming removed 5 bases from V and 4 bases from J, with 11 bases in between. Germline V CDR1 and CDR2: SNHLY, FYNNEI. The CDR3 is made up of 14 amino acids. DNA of the CDR3: TGTGCCAGCAGTTGGGACACCGTTAATGAAAAACTGTTTTTT. This encodes CASSWDTVNEKLFF.

The chain combines TRBV6-1 with TRBJ2-1, with unresolved D. V dropped 5 bases and J dropped 5 bases, with 1 base sitting between them. This CDR3 is 10 amino acids long. In germline, CDR1 is MNHNS, CDR2 SASEGT. CDR3 region: CASSNNEQFF. The CDR3 coding sequence is TGTGCCAGCAGTAACAATGAGCAGTTCTTC.

The chain couples TRBV4-1 to TRBJ1-5; 7 bases agree with TRBD1. V shed 3 bases and J 7 bases; nucleotides not matched to a gene: 9. Germline CDR1 reads MGHRA; CDR2 reads YSYEKL. The CDR3 has 15 amino acids. The CDR3: CASSQAKGARQPQHF. For the CDR3, the DNA is TGCGCCAGCAGCCAGGCCAAGGGGGCACGCCAGCCCCAGCATTTT.

The sample holds one count of this clone. The genes are TRBV27 and TRBJ2-3, with D possibly being TRBD1 (5 bases). Germline V gives CDR1 MNHEY, CDR2 SMNVEV (reference sequence). V was clipped by 4 bases and J by 2 bases, with 16 bases between them. This CDR3 has 16 residues. The CDR3 here is CASSSRRPGYTDTQYF. The CDR3 DNA reads TGTGCCAGCAGTTCCCGTCGGCCAGGGTACACAGATACGCAGTATTTT.

The chain carries TRBV19 and TRBJ2-3; 7 nucleotides line up with TRBD1. Germline values: CDR1 LNHDA, CDR2 SQIVND (reference sequence). The CDR3 length is 12 residues. Trimming cost V 6 bases and J 4 bases; bases outside gene matches: 1. CDR3 DNA sequence: TGTGCCAGTAGCCAGGGGGCAGATACGCAGTATTTT. Its translation is CASSQGADTQYF. The whole variable domain, remainder taken from reference TRBV19 and TRBJ2-3, is DGGITQSPKYLFRKEGQNVTLSCEQNLNHDAMYWYRQDPGQGLRLIYYSQIVNDFQKGDIAEGYSVSREKKESFPLTVTSAQKNPTAFYLCASSQGADTQYFGPGTRLTVL.

The chain carries TRBV6-1 and TRBJ1-2; no clear D. V was trimmed by 1 base and J by 8 bases, leaving 17 bases between them. The germline V gene encodes CDR1 MNHNS and CDR2 SASEGT. This CDR3 contains 15 residues. This CDR3 reads CASSEGSVSLGGYTF. CDR3 DNA sequence: TGTGCCAGCAGTGAAGGGTCCGTTTCACTGGGGGGCTACACCTTC.

The chain employs TRBV5-1 and TRBJ1-2; unclear D gene. CDR1 is SGHRS, CDR2 YFSETQ, per germline. Trimming took 4 bases from V and 7 from J, leaving 20 bases between them. This CDR3 is built from 15 residues. This CDR3 reads CASSRERHNIGGYTF. The CDR3 coding sequence is TGCGCCAGCAGCCGGGAAAGACACAACATCGGTGGCTACACCTTC. Complete variable domain (other parts from reference TRBV5-1 and TRBJ1-2): KAGVTQTPRYLIKTRGQQVTLSCSPISGHRSVSWYQQTPGQGLQFLFEYFSETQRNKGNFPGRFSGRQFSNSRSEMNVSTLELGDSALYLCASSRERHNIGGYTFGSGTRLTVV.

This chain links TRBV18 with TRBJ1-5; no reliable D call. Trimming left V 2 bases short and J 1 base short, with 6 bases between. The CDR3 has 14 amino acids. Germline V gene data show CDR1 as KGHSH and CDR2 as LQKENI. CDR3 loop: CASSPTTSNQPQHF. The CDR3 bases are TGTGCCAGCTCACCAACGACCAGCAATCAGCCCCAGCATTTT.

The chain has TRBV6-5 and TRBJ2-7, with TRBD1 as a possible D gene (6 bases). CDR3 length: 14 residues. The germline CDR1 and CDR2 sequences are MNHEY and SVGAGI. Trimming took off 5 bases at V and 5 bases at J, with 16 bases between the two ends. This CDR3 is CASSHENRVHEQYF. The CDR3, as DNA: TGTGCCAGCAGTCACGAGAACAGGGTCCACGAGCAGTACTTC.

This clone was observed once. This chain's CDR3 is CASSRQLNTEAFF. The DNA of the CDR3 is TGTGCCAGTAGCAGACAGCTGAACACTGAAGCTTTCTTT. The chain uses TRBV19 and TRBJ1-1, with D perhaps TRBD1 (5 bases). Germline V lookup: CDR1 LNHDA, CDR2 SQIVND (reference sequence). The CDR3 length is 13 residues. Deletions cut 6 bases from V and 0 bases from J, with 8 bases between. Together with reference TRBV19 and TRBJ1-1, the CDR3 gives the full variable domain: DGGITQSPKYLFRKEGQNVTLSCEQNLNHDAMYWYRQDPGQGLRLIYYSQIVNDFQKGDIAEGYSVSREKKESFPLTVTSAQKNPTAFYLCASSRQLNTEAFFGQGTRLTVV.

The V and J genes are TRBV6-5 and TRBJ1-5; 9 nucleotides line up with TRBD1. The trim removed 4 bases at V and 3 bases at J, leaving 4 bases unmatched. Per germline, CDR1 MNHEY and CDR2 SVGAGI. The CDR3 is made up of 15 amino acids. CDR3 in amino acids: CASSFRTGDNQPQHF. The CDR3 DNA sequence: TGTGCCAGCAGTTTCCGGACAGGGGACAATCAGCCCCAGCATTTT.

This clone was recorded once. This rearrangement joins TRBV29-1 to TRBJ2-1, with a weak D call TRBD1 (6 bases). The CDR3 has 16 residues. V was cut by 2 bases and J by 1 base, with 15 bases left in between. The germline V gene has CDR1 SQVTM and CDR2 ANQGSEA. CDR3 DNA sequence: TGCAGCGTTGAACAGGGGTTTGCGGCTTCCTACAATGAGCAGTTCTTC. Its protein product is CSVEQGFAASYNEQFF.

The chain employs TRBV11-1 and TRBJ1-1; D not resolved. The germline V gene has CDR1 SGHAT and CDR2 FQDESV (reference sequence). The V end lost 5 bases, the J end lost 3 bases, and 13 bases lay between the germline ends. This CDR3 contains 14 residues. CDR3 sequence reads: CASSPEQVDTEAFF. The CDR3 DNA reads as TGTGCCAGCAGCCCAGAGCAGGTAGACACTGAAGCTTTCTTT.

J is TRBJ1-2 and V is TRBV5-4; D not resolved. The CDR3 has 15 residues. The germline V and J ends were trimmed by 0 bases and 4 bases, with 13 bases remaining between them. Germline assignment: CDR1 SGHNT and CDR2 YYREEE (reference sequence). CDR3 DNA sequence: TGTGCCAGCAGCTTGGGAGGCGGGTCCCTCTATGGCTACACCTTC. Translated, it gives CASSLGGGSLYGYTF.

The chain employs TRBV24-1 and TRBJ2-5; the D is unclear. Germline V CDR1 and CDR2: KGHDR, SFDVKD. V was pared by 4 bases and J by 2 bases, with 16 bases between. The CDR3 covers 16 residues. CDR3 region: CATSDNRGRFQETQYF. CDR3 coding DNA: TGTGCCACCAGTGACAACAGAGGCAGGTTTCAAGAGACCCAGTACTTC.

The chain uses TRBV19 and TRBJ2-5; 9 bases are a match to TRBD1. The CDR3 extends over 15 amino acids. V shed 1 base, J shed 4 bases, and the junction held 4 bases outside the gene matches. The germline gives CDR1 LNHDA, CDR2 SQIVND (reference sequence). CDR3 nucleotide sequence: TGTGCCAGTAGTATAGGACAGGGGGTGGGAGAGACCCAGTACTTC. Its protein is CASSIGQGVGETQYF.

V usage is TRBV29-1 and J usage is TRBJ2-5; no firm D call. The CDR3 runs 10 residues. Trimming took 7 bases from V and 1 from J, leaving 4 bases between them. Germline V lookup: CDR1 SQVTM, CDR2 ANQGSEA. The CDR3 spells CSAGQETQYF. As DNA, the CDR3 is TGCAGCGCGGGCCAAGAGACCCAGTACTTC.

The chain uses TRBV19 and TRBJ1-3; D is uncertain. V was shortened by 3 bases and J by 0 bases, with 9 bases between the two germline ends. This CDR3 has 15 amino acids. The germline CDR1 and CDR2 sequences are LNHDA and SQIVND (reference sequence). The CDR3 region is CASSIQAFSGNTIYF. CDR3 DNA sequence: TGTGCCAGTAGTATCCAGGCCTTCTCTGGAAACACCATATATTTT.

This clone occurred once. The CDR3 loop is CASSPSATGSGNTIYF. The DNA for the CDR3 is TGTGCCAGCTCACCATCGGCGACAGGGTCTGGAAACACCATATATTTT. The chain combines TRBV18 with TRBJ1-3; 7 nucleotides agree with TRBD1. This CDR3 has 16 amino acids. Germline loops: CDR1 KGHSH, CDR2 LQKENI. The junction had 5 bases not matched to a gene; V was cut back by 2 bases and J by 1 base.